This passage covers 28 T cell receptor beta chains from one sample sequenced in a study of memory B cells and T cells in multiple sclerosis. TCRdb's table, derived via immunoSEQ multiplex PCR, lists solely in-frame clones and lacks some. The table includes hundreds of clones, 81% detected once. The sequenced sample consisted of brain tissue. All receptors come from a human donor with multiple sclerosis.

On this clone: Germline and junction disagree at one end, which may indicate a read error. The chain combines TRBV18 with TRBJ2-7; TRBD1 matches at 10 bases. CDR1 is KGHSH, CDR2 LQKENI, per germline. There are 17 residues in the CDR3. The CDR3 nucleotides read TGTGCCAGCTCGTACAGCAGGGGGGACAGGGGAGGCTACGAGCGGTACTTC. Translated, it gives CASSYSRGDRGGYERYF.

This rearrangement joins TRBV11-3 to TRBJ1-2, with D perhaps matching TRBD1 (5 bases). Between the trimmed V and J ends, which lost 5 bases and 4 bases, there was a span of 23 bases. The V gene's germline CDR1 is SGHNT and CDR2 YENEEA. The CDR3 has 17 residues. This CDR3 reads CASSRTGHLGKTYGYTF. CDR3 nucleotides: TGTGCCAGCAGCAGAACAGGCCATCTCGGAAAGACCTATGGCTACACCTTC. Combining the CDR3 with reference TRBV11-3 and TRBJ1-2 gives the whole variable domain EAGVVQSPRYKIIEKKQPVAFWCNPISGHNTLYWYLQNLGQGPELLIRYENEEAVDDSQLPKDRFSAERLKGVDSTLKIQPAELGDSAVYLCASSRTGHLGKTYGYTFGSGTRLTVV.

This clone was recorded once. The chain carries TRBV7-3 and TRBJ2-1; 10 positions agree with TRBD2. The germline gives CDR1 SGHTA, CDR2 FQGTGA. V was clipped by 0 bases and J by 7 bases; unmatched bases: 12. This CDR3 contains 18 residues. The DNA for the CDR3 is TGTGCCAGCAGCTTAACCTCTCGGACTAGCGGACAAGGGAATGAGCAGTTCTTC. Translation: CASSLTSRTSGQGNEQFF.

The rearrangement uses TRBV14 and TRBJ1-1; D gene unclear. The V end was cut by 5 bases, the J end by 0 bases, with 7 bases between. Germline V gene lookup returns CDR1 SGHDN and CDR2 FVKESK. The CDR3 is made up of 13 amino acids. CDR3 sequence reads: CASSSGLNTEAFF. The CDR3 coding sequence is TGTGCCAGCAGCTCCGGCCTGAACACTGAAGCTTTCTTT.

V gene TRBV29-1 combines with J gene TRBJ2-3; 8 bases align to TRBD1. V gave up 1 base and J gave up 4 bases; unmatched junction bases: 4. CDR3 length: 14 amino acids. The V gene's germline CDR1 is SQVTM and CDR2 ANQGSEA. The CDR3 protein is CSVEGQGQADTQYF. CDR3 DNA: TGCAGCGTTGAAGGGCAGGGACAGGCAGATACGCAGTATTTT.

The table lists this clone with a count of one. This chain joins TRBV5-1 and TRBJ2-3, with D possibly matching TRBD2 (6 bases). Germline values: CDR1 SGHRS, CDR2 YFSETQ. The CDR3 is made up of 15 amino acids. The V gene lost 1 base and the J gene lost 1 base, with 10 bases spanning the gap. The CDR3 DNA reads TGCGCCAGCAGCTTGCGGGGGTTAGGCACAGATACGCAGTATTTT. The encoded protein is CASSLRGLGTDTQYF.

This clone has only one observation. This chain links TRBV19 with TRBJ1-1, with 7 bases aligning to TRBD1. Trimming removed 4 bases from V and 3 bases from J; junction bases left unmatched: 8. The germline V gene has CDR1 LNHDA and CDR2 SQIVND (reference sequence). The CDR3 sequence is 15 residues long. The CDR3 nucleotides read TGTGCCAGTAGTAACAGGGGTTCGTATGACACTGAAGCTTTCTTT. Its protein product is CASSNRGSYDTEAFF.

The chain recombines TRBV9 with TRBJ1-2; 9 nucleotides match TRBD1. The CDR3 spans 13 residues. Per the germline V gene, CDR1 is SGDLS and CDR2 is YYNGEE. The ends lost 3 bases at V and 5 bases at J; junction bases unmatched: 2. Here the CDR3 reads CASSAGTGYGYTF. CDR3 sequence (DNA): TGTGCCAGCAGCGCTGGGACAGGGTATGGCTACACCTTC.

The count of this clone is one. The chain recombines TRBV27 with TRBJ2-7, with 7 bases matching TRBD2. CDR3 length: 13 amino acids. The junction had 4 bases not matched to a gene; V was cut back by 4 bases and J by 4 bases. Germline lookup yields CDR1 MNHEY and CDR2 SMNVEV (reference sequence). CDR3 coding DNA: TGTGCCAGCAGTTGGTTCGGGGGGTACGAGCAGTACTTC. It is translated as CASSWFGGYEQYF.

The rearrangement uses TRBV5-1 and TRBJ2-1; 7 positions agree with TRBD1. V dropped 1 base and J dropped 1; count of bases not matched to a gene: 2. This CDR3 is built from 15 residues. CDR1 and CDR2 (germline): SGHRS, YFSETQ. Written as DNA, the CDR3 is TGCGCCAGCAGCTTGACAGGGGTATCCTACAATGAGCAGTTCTTC. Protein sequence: CASSLTGVSYNEQFF.

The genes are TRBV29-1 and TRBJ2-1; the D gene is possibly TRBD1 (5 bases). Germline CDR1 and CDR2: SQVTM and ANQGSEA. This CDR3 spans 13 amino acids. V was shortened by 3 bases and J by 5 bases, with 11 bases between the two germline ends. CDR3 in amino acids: CSVEVRVDNEQFF. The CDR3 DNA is TGCAGCGTTGAGGTCAGGGTGGACAATGAGCAGTTCTTC.

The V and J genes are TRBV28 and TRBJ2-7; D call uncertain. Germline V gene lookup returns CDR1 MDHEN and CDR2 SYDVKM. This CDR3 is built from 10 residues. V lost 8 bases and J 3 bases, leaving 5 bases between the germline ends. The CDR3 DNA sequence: TGTGCCAGCGGGGACTACGAGCAGTACTTC. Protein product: CASGDYEQYF.

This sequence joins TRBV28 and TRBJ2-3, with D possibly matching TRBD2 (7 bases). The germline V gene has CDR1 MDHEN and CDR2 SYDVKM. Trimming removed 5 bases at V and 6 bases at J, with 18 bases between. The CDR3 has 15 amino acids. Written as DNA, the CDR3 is TGTGCCAGCAGTCGTGGGGAGGGGGGGCGGGATACGCAGTATTTT. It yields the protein CASSRGEGGRDTQYF.

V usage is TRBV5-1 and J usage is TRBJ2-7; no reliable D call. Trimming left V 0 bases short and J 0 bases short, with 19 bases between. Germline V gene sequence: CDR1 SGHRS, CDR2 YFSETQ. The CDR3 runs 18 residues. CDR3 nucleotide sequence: TGCGCCAGCAGCTTGGGGGGTACCAGGACGAGAGGCTCCTACGAGCAGTACTTC. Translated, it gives CASSLGGTRTRGSYEQYF.

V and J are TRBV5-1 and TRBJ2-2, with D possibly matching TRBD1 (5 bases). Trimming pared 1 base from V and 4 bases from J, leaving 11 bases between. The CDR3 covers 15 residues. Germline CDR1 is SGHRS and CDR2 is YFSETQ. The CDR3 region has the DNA TGCGCCAGCAGCTTGTACCGGACAATCACCGGGGAGCTGTTTTTT. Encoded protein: CASSLYRTITGELFF.

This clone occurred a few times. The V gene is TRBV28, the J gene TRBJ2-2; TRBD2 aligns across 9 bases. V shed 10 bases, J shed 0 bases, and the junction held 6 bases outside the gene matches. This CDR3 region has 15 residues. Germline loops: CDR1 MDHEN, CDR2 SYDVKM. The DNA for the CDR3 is TGTGCCACCGCGGCGGGGGGGGCGAACACCGGGGAGCTGTTTTTT. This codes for CATAAGGANTGELFF. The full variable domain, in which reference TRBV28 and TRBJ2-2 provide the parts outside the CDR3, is DVKVTQSSRYLVKRTGEKVFLECVQDMDHENMFWYRQDPGLGLRLIYFSYDVKMKEKGDIPEGYSVSREKKERFSLILESASTNQTSMYLCATAAGGANTGELFFGEGSRLTVL.

CDR3 sequence reads: CASSLEGNTEAFF. CDR3 DNA: TGCGCCAGCAGCTTGGAGGGGAACACTGAAGCTTTCTTT. The chain has TRBV5-1 and TRBJ1-1, with unresolved D. The CDR3 is made up of 13 amino acids. V lost 0 bases and J 1 base, leaving 4 bases between the germline ends. Per germline, CDR1 SGHRS and CDR2 YFSETQ.

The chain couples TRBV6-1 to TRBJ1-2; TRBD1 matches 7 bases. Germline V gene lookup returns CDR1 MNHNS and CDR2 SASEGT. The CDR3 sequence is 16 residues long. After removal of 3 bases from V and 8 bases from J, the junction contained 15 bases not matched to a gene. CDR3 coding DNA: TGTGCCAGCAGTGATATGGGGACAGCACTCAGGAGCGGCTACACCTTC. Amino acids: CASSDMGTALRSGYTF.

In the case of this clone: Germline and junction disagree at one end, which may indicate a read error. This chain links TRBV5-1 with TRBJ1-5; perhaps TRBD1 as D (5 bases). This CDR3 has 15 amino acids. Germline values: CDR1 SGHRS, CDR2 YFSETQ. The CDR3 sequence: CARSLGGDSNQPQHF. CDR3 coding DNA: TGCGCCCGCAGCTTGGGGGGGGATAGCAATCAGCCCCAGCATTTT.

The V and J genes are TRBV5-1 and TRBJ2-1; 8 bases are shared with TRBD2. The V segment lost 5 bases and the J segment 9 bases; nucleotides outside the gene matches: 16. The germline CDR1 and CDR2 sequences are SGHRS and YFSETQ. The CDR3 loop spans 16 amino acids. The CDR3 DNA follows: TGCGCCAGCAGATCGACCGGGACTACGGCGGGGGGTGAGCAGTTCTTC. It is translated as CASRSTGTTAGGEQFF. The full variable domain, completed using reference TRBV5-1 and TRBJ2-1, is KAGVTQTPRYLIKTRGQQVTLSCSPISGHRSVSWYQQTPGQGLQFLFEYFSETQRNKGNFPGRFSGRQFSNSRSEMNVSTLELGDSALYLCASRSTGTTAGGEQFFGPGTRLTVL.

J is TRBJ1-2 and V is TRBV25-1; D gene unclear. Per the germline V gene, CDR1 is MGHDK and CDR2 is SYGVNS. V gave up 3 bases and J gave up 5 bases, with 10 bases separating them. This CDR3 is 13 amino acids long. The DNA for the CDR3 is TGTGCCAGCAGTGACCCACACGAGTATGGCTACACCTTC. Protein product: CASSDPHEYGYTF.

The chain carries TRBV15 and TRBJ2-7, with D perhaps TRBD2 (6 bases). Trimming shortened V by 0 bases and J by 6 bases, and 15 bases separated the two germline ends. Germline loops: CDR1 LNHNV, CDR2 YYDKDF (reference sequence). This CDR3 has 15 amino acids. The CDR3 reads CATSRDRTRRGEQYF. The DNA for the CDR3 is TGTGCCACCAGCAGAGATAGGACCCGGCGGGGCGAGCAGTACTTC.

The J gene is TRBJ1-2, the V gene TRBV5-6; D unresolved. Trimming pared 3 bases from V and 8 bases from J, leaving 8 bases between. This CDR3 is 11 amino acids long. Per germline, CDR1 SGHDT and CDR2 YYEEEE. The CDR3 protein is CASSSNMGYTF. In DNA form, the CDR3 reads TGTGCCAGCAGCTCAAATATGGGCTACACCTTC.

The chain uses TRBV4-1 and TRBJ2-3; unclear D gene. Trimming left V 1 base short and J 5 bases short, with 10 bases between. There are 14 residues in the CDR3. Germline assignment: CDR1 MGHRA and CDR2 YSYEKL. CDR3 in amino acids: CASSQVQAIDTQYF. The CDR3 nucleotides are TGCGCCAGCAGCCAAGTTCAAGCGATAGATACGCAGTATTTT.

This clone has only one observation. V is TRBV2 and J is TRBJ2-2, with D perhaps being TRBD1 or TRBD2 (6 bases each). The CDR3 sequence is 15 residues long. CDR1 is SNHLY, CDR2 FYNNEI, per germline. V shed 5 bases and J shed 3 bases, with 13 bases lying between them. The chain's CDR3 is CASSSVRGDTGELFF. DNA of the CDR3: TGTGCCAGCAGTTCGGTGAGGGGGGACACCGGGGAGCTGTTTTTT.

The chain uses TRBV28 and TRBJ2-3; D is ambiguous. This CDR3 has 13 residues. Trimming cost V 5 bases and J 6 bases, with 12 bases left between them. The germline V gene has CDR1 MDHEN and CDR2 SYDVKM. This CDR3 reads CASSPPTADTQYF. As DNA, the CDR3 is TGTGCCAGCAGTCCCCCGACGGCTGATACGCAGTATTTT.

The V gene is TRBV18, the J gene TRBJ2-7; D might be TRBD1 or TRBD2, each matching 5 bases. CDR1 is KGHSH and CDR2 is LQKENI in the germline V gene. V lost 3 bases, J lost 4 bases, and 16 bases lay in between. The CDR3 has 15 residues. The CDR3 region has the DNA TGTGCCAGCTCACCTCGGCCAGGGAGTGGTTACGAGCAGTACTTC. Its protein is CASSPRPGSGYEQYF.

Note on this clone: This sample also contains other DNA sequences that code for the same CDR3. This CDR3 is CAYRGEAGAGANVLTF. The CDR3 DNA reads as TGTGCCTATCGGGGGGAGGCGGGGGCTGGGGCCAACGTCCTGACTTTC. The rearrangement uses TRBV10-3 and TRBJ2-6; TRBD2 aligns across 7 bases. The germline V gene encodes CDR1 ENHRY and CDR2 SYGVKD. V was pared by 11 bases and J by 2 bases, with 12 bases of the junction left unmatched. This CDR3 contains 16 residues.